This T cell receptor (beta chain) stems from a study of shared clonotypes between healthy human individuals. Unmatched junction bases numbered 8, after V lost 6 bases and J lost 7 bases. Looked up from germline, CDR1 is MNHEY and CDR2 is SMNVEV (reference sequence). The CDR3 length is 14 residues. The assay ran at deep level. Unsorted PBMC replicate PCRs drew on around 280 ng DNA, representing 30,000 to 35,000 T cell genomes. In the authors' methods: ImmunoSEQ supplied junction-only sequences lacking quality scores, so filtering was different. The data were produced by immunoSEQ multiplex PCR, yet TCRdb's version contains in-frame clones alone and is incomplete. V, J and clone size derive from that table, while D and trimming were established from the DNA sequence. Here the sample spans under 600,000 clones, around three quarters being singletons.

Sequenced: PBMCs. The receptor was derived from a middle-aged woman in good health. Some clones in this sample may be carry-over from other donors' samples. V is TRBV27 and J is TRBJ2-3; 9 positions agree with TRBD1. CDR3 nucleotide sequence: TGTGCCAGCAGAGTCAGACAGGGGGTGAATACGCAGTATTTT. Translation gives CASRVRQGVNTQYF.